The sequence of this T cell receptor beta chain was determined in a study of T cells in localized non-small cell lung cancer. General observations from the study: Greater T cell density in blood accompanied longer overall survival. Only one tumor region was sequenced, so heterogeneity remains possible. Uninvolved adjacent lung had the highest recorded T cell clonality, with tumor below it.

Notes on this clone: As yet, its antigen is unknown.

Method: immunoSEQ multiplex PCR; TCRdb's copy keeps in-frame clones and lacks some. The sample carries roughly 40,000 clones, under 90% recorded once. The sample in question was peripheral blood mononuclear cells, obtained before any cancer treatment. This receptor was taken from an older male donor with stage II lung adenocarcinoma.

The CDR3 here is CASRFGRAGTDTQYF. As DNA, the CDR3 is TGTGCCAGCAGATTTGGGAGGGCCGGCACAGATACGCAGTATTTT. The chain joins TRBV6-1 to TRBJ2-3; 7 bases are a match to TRBD2. CDR1 MNHNS and CDR2 SASEGT come from the germline V gene. Trimming removed 6 bases from V and 1 base from J; junction bases left unmatched: 7. The CDR3 spans 15 residues.